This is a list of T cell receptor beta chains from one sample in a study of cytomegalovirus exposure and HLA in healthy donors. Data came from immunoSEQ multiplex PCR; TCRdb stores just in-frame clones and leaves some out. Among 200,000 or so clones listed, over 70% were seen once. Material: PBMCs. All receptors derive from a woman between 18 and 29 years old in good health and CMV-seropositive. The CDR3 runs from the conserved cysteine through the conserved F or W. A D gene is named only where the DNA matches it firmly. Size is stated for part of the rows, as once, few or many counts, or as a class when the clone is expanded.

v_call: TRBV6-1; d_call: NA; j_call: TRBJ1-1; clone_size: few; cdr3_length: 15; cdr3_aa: CAASNIRTGYTEAFF; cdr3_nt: TGTGCAGCCAGCAATATCCGTACAGGGTACACTGAAGCTTTCTTT
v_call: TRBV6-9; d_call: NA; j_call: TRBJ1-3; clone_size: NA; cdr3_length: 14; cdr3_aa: CASSCPGTGNTIYF; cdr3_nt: TGTGCCAGCAGTTGCCCGGGGACTGGAAACACCATATATTTT
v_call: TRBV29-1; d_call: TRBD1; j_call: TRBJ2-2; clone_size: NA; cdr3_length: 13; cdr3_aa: CSVGGQGKGELFF; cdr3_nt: TGCAGCGTCGGGGGACAGGGGAAAGGGGAGCTGTTTTTT
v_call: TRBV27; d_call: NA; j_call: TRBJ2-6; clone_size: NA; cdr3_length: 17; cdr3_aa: CASSPRDGSSGANVLTF; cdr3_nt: TGTGCCAGCAGTCCTAGGGACGGGAGCTCTGGGGCCAACGTCCTGACTTTC
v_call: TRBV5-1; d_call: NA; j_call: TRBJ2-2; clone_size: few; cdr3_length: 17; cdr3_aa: CASSLGGGSSNTGELFF; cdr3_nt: TGCGCCAGCAGCTTAGGCGGGGGCTCCTCGAACACCGGGGAGCTGTTTTTT
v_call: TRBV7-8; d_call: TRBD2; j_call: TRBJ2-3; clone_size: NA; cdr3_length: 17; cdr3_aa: CASSFRRLAGVTDTQYF; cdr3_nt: TGTGCCAGCAGCTTCCGACGACTAGCGGGGGTCACAGATACGCAGTATTTT
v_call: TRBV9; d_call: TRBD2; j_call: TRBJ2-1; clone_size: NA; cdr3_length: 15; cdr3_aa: CASSVSGTSWDEQFF; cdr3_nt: TGTGCCAGCAGCGTTTCCGGGACTAGCTGGGATGAGCAGTTCTTC
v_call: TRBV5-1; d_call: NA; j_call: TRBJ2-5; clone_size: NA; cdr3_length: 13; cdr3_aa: CASSFAIGETQYF; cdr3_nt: TGCGCCAGCAGTTTTGCGATCGGAGAGACCCAGTACTTC
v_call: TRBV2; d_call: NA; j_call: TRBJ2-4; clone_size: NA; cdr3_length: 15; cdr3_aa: CASSAHGPRGNIQYF; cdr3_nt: TGTGCCAGCAGTGCTCACGGTCCCCGGGGAAACATTCAGTACTTC
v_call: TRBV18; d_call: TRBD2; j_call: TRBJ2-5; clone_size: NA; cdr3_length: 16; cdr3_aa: CASSQTTLTSGETQYF; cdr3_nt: TGTGCCAGCTCACAAACGACTTTGACTAGCGGAGAGACCCAGTACTTC
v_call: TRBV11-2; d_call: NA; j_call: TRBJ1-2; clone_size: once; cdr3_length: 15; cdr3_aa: CATRPSPWQSYGYTF; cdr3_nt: TGTGCCACCAGACCTAGCCCATGGCAGTCCTATGGCTACACCTTC
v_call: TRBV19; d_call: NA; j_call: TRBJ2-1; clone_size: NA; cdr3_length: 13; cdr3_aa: CASTEGSHNEQFF; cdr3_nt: TGTGCCAGTACGGAGGGGTCTCACAATGAGCAGTTCTTC
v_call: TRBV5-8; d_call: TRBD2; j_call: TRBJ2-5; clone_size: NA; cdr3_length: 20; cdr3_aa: CASRTGASGGSWGAQETQYF; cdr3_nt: TGTGCCAGCAGGACCGGAGCTAGCGGGGGTTCGTGGGGGGCCCAAGAGACCCAGTACTTC
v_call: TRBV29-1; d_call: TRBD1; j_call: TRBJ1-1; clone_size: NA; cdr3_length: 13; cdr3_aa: CSSGVQGALGAFF; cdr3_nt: TGCAGCTCGGGAGTGCAGGGGGCGTTGGGAGCTTTCTTT
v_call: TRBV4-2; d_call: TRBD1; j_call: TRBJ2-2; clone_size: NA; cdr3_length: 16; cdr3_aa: CASSQRGTGEERELFF; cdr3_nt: TGTGCCAGCAGCCAAAGAGGGACAGGGGAAGAGAGGGAGCTGTTTTTT
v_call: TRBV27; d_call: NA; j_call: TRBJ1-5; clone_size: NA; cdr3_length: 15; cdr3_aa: CASSFRPDSNQPQHF; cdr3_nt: TGTGCCAGCAGTTTCAGGCCTGATAGCAATCAGCCCCAGCATTTT
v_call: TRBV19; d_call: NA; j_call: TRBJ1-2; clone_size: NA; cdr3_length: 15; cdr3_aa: CASSISSEDSYGYTF; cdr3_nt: TGTGCCAGTAGTATTTCTAGTGAAGACAGCTATGGCTACACCTTC
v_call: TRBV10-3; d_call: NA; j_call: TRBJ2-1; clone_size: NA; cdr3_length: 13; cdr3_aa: CAISFGSYNEQFF; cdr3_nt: TGTGCCATCTCCTTCGGCTCCTACAATGAGCAGTTCTTC
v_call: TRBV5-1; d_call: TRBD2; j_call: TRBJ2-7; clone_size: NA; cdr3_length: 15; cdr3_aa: CASSLPSGREGEQYF; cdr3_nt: TGCGCCAGCAGCTTACCTAGCGGGAGGGAGGGCGAGCAGTACTTC
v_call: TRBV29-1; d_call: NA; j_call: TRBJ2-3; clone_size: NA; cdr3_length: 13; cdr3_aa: CIVTGHHTDTQYF; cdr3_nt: TGCATTGTTACGGGACACCACACAGATACGCAGTATTTT
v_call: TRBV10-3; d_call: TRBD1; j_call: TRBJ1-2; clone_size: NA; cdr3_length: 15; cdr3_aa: CAISESNRGGDGYTF; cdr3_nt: TGTGCCATCAGTGAGTCGAATAGAGGGGGCGATGGCTACACCTTC
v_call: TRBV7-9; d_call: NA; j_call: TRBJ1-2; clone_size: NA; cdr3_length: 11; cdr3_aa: CASSLGQLHTF; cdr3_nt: TGTGCCAGCAGCTTGGGCCAGTTACACACCTTC
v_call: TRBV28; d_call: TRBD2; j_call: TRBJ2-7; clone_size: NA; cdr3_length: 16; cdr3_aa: CASSLSGTSVTYEQYF; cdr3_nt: TGTGCCAGCAGCTTATCCGGGACTAGCGTCACCTACGAGCAGTACTTC
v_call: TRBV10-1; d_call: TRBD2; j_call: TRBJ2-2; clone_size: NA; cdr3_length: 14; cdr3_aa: CASKTSGDTGELFF; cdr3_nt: TGCGCCAGCAAGACTAGCGGGGACACCGGGGAGCTGTTTTTT
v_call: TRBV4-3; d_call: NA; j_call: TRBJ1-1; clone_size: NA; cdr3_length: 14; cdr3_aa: CASSQEGRGTEAFF; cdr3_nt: TGCGCCAGCAGCCAAGAGGGGAGGGGCACTGAAGCTTTCTTT
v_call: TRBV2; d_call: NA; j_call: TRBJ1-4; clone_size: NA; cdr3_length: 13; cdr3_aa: CASRSIKGEKLFF; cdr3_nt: TGTGCCAGCAGGTCTATCAAGGGGGAAAAACTGTTTTTT